This entry describes one T cell receptor beta chain. The antigen is not known. The assay was immunoSEQ multiplex PCR, and TCRdb's table has in-frame clones only and misses some. The sample yields some 320,000 clones, over 75% seen once. Germline V gene lookup returns CDR1 SGDLS and CDR2 YYNGEE. The germline V and J ends were trimmed by 2 bases and 4 bases, with 12 bases remaining between them. The CDR3 contains 14 residues. The data were taken from a study of shared clonotypes between healthy human individuals. Study as a whole: Each donor's CD4 naive and CD4 memory cells filled three plates apiece, CD8 naive two, and CD8 memory one. Study-level results: Between a few donors, naive CD4 clonotypes were shared at a level of approximately 5%. Clonotypes shared by all four donors outscored non-shared clonotypes in generation probability.

The rearrangement uses TRBV9 and TRBJ1-2; a possible D gene is TRBD1 (5 bases). The source is a man aged 18 to 30 in good health. Sequences were obtained from memory CD8+ T cells sorted from blood. As to subset: CD45RO+ cells pooled with CCR7-negative TemRA cells. The DNA of the CDR3 is TGTGCCAGCAGCGTTAATGGGGGGAGCTATGGCTACACCTTC. It specifies CASSVNGGSYGYTF.